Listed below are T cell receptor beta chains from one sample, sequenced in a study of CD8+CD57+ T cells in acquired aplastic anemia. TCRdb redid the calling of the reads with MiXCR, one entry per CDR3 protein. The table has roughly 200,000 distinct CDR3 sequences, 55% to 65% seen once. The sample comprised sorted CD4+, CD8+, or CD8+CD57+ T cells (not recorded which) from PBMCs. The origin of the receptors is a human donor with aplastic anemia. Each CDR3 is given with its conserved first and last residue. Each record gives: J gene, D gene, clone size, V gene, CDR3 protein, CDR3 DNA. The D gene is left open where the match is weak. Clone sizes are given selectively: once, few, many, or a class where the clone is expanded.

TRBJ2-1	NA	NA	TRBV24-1	CATSDLSPSSYNEQFF	TGTGCCACCAGTGACCTTAGTCCGAGCTCCTACAATGAGCAGTTCTTC
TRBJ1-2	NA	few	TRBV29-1	CSVLTGGGYTF	TGCAGCGTCTTGACGGGAGGCGGCTACACCTTC
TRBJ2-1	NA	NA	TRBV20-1	CSARLQYNEQFF	TGCAGTGCTAGGCTACAATACAATGAGCAGTTCTTC
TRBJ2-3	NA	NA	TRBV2	CASSVVNSGPSTDTQYF	TGTGCCAGCAGCGTTGTGAATAGCGGACCTAGCACAGATACGCAGTATTTT
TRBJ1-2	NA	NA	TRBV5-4	CASSLNTGMSGYTF	TGTGCCAGCAGCCTAAATACAGGGATGAGCGGCTACACCTTC
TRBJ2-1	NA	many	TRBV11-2	CASSHTASSYNEQFF	TGTGCCAGCAGCCATACAGCGAGCTCCTACAATGAGCAGTTCTTC
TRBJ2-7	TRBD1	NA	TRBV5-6	CASSPDRAYEQYF	TGTGCCAGCAGCCCAGACAGGGCCTACGAGCAGTACTTC
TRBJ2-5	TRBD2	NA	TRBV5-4	CASSLTPLAGETQYF	TGTGCCAGCAGCTTGACCCCCCTAGCGGGAGAGACCCAGTACTTC
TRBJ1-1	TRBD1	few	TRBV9	CASSVQQGAEAFF	TGTGCCAGCAGCGTACAACAGGGGGCTGAAGCTTTCTTT
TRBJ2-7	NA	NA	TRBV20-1	CSARWGGQEPYEQYF	TGCAGTGCTAGGTGGGGGGGACAGGAGCCCTACGAGCAGTACTTC
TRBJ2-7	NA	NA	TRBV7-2	CASSFGAYEQYF	TGTGCCAGCAGCTTTGGTGCCTACGAGCAGTACTTC
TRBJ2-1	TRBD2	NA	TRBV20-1	CSADATLADSSYNEQFF	TGCAGTGCCGACGCTACCCTAGCGGATAGCTCCTACAATGAGCAGTTCTTC
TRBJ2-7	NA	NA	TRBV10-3	CASSSGGQRYEQYF	TGTGCCAGCAGTTCGGGGGGACAGAGATACGAGCAGTACTTC
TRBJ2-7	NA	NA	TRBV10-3	CAISELNYEQYF	TGTGCCATCAGCGAACTGAACTACGAGCAGTACTTC